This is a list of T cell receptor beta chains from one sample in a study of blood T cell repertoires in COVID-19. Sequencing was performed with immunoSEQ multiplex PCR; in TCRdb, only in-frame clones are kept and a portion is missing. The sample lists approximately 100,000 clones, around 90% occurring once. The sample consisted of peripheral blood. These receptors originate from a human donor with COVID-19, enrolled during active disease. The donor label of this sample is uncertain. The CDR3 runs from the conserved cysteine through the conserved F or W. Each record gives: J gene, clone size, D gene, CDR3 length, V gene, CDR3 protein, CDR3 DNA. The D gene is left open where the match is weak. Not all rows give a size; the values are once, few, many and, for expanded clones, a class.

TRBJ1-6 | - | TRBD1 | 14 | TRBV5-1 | CASSAGQEGSPLHF | TGCGCCAGCAGCGCGGGACAGGAGGGGTCACCCCTCCACTTT
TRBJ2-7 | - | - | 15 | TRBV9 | CASSVDGFSSYEQYF | TGTGCCAGCAGCGTAGACGGGTTCAGCTCCTACGAGCAGTACTTC
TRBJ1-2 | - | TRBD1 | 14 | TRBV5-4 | CASSSPGQRSGYTF | TGTGCCAGCAGCTCTCCGGGACAGAGATCGGGCTACACCTTC
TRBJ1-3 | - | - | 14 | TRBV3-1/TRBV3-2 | CASSHQGKGNTIYF | TGTGCCAGCAGCCATCAGGGGAAGGGAAACACCATATATTTT
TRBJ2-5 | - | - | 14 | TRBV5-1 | CASSVHELQETQYF | TGCGCCAGCAGCGTACACGAATTACAAGAGACCCAGTACTTC
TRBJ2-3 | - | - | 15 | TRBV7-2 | CASSWSGPSTDTQYF | TGTGCCAGCAGCTGGTCAGGGCCGAGCACAGATACGCAGTATTTT
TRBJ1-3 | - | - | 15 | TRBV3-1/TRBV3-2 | CASSQEVSSGNTIYF | TGTGCCAGCAGCCAAGAGGTGAGCTCTGGAAACACCATATATTTT
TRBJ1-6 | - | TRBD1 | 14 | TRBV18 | CASSRGQGNSPLHF | TGTGCCAGCTCCCGGGGACAGGGAAATTCACCCCTCCACTTT
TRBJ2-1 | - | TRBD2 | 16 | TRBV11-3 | CASSSRTSGRAGEQFF | TGTGCCAGCAGCTCGAGGACTAGCGGGAGGGCCGGTGAGCAGTTCTTC
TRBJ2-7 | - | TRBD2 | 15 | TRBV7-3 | CASSLDPGGAYEQYF | TGTGCCAGCAGCTTGGATCCGGGAGGGGCCTACGAGCAGTACTTC
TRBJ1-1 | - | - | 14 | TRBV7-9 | CASSLVGRNTEAFF | TGTGCCAGCAGCTTAGTTGGCAGGAACACTGAAGCTTTCTTT
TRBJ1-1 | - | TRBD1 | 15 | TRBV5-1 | CASSGGTGVNTEAFF | TGCGCCAGCAGCGGAGGGACAGGGGTGAACACTGAAGCTTTCTTT
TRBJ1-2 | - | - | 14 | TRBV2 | CASSEGLQVWGYTF | TGTGCCAGCAGTGAAGGTCTTCAGGTCTGGGGCTACACCTTC
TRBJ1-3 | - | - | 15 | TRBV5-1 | CASSLVAGVGNTIYF | TGCGCCAGCAGCTTGGTGGCAGGGGTCGGAAACACCATATATTTT
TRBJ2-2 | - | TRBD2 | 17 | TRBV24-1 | CATSDPTSGAYTGELFF | TGTGCCACCAGTGACCCCACTAGCGGGGCCTACACCGGGGAGCTGTTTTTT
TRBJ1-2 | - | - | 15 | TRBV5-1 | CASSRHRDTNYGYTF | TGCGCCAGCAGCAGACACAGGGATACTAACTATGGCTACACCTTC
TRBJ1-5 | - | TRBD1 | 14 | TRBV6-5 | CATGQARGDQPQHF | TGTGCCACAGGACAGGCGAGGGGGGATCAGCCCCAGCATTTT
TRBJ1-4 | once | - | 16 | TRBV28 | CASSFQLGGINEKLFF | TGTGCCAGCAGTTTCCAACTAGGGGGTATTAATGAAAAACTGTTTTTT
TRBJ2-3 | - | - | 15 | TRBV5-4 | CASSLGQGITDTQYF | TGTGCCAGCAGCTTGGGGCAGGGGATAACAGATACGCAGTATTTT
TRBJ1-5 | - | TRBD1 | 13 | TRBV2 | CASRDRGIQPQHF | TGTGCCAGCAGGGACAGGGGGATTCAGCCCCAGCATTTT
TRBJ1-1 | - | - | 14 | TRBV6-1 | CASSELALNTEAFF | TGTGCCAGCAGTGAGCTAGCCTTGAACACTGAAGCTTTCTTT
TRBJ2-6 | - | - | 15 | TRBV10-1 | CASSADSSGANVLTF | TGCGCCAGCAGTGCTGACAGCTCTGGGGCCAACGTCCTGACTTTC